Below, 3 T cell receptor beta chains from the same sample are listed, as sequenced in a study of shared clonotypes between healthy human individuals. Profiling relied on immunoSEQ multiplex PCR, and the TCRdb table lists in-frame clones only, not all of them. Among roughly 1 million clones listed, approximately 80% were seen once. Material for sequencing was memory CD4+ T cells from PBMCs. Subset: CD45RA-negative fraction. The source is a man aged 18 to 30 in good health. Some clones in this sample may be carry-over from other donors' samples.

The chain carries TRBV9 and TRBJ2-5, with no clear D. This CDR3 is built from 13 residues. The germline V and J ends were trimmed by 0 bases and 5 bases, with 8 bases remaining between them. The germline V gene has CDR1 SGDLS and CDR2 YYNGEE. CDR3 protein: CASSVVEMETQYF. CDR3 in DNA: TGTGCCAGCAGCGTAGTTGAGATGGAGACCCAGTACTTC.

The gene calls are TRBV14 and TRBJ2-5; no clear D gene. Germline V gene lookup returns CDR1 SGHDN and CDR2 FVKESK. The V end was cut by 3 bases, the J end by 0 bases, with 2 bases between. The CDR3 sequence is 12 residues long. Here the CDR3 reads CASSQNQETQYF. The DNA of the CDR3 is TGTGCCAGCAGCCAGAACCAAGAGACCCAGTACTTC.

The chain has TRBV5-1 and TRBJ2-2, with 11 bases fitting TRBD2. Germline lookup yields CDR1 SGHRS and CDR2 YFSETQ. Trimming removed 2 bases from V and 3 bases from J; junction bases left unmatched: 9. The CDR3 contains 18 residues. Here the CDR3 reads CASSLMPGLAVDTGELFF. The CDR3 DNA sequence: TGCGCCAGCAGCTTAATGCCGGGACTAGCGGTAGACACCGGGGAGCTGTTTTTT.